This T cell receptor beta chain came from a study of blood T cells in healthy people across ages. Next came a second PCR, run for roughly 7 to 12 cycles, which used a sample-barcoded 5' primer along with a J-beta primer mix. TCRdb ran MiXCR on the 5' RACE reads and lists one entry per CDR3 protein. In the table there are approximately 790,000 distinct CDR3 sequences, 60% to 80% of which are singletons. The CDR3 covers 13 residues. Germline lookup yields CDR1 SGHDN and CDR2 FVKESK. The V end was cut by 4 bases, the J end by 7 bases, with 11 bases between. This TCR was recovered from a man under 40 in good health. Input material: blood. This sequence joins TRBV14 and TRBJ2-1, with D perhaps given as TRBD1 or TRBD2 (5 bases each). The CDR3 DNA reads TGTGCCAGCAGCCGGGACCCGAATAATGAGCAGTTCTTC. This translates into CASSRDPNNEQFF.